The clone carrying this TCR beta chain was recorded only once. The data originate from a study of control samples from healthy donors and cancer patients. The data were produced by immunoSEQ multiplex PCR, yet TCRdb's version contains in-frame clones alone and is incomplete. The sample lists around 68,000 clones, more than 80% occurring once. Between the trimmed V and J ends, which lost 2 bases and 1 base, there was a span of 11 bases. The CDR3 sequence is 15 residues long. Germline CDR1 is MGHRA and CDR2 is YSYEKL. V usage is TRBV4-1 and J usage is TRBJ1-1; D unresolved. Specimen: blood. The receptor was derived from a man aged 55 to 70 in good health. Here the CDR3 reads CASSQSSARNTEAFF. The DNA of the CDR3 is TGCGCCAGCAGCCAATCCTCGGCCAGGAACACTGAAGCTTTCTTT.